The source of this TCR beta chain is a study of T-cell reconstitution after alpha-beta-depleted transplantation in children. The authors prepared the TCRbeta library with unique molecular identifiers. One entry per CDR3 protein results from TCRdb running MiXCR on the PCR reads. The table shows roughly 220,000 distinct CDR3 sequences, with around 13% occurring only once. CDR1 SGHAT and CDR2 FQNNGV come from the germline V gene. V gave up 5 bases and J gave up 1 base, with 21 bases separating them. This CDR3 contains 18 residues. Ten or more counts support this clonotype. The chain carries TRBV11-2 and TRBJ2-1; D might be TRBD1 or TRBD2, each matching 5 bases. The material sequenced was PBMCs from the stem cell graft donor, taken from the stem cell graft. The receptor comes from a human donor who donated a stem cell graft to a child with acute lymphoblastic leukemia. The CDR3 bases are TGTGCCAGCAGCCAGACCGCCGGGACGACAATTTCCTACAATGAGCAGTTCTTC. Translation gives CASSQTAGTTISYNEQFF.